This TCR beta chain was documented in a study of blood T cell repertoires in COVID-19. Study context: Acute and convalescent COVID-19 specimens originated in the United States, Italy and Spain. The analysed material was cDNA or gDNA that came from T cells, B-cell-depleted T cells, or PBMCs.

In the original processing: Nucleated cell number was recorded as an estimate derived from reference gene primer amplification. Sequenced by immunoSEQ multiplex PCR; TCRdb stores in-frame clones only, minus some. Clonal size and the V and J genes are those of that table, whereas D and trimming came from the DNA. The sample has over 60,000 clones, around 86% seen once. V dropped 7 bases and J dropped 1 base, with 25 bases sitting between them. Germline values: CDR1 WSHSY, CDR2 SAAADI. The CDR3 extends over 18 amino acids. This receptor was obtained from a middle-aged man with acute or convalescent COVID-19. Sequences were obtained from peripheral blood. The chain joins TRBV10-2 to TRBJ1-1; D perhaps matches TRBD1 (5 bases). The CDR3 DNA is TGCGCCAGCACCCGACCGGGACTCCCCCCGAAGAAGAACACTGAAGCTTTCTTT. Protein: CASTRPGLPPKKNTEAFF.